The 2 T cell receptor beta chains presented below share a single source sample, sequenced in a study of T cell responses to AZD1222 COVID-19 vaccine. Repertoires were generated with immunoSEQ multiplex PCR, while TCRdb's copy carries only in-frame clones and drops some. Among more than 150,000 clones, 91% were seen once, and the ten largest hold about 4.2%. Sequences were derived from peripheral blood, sampled on day 0 of AZD1222 vaccination. Receptors originate from an adult in good health.

This sequence joins TRBV28 and TRBJ2-5; the match to TRBD1 covers 10 bases. With 6 bases clipped from V and 2 bases from J, the junction kept 9 bases outside the gene matches. The CDR3 is 16 amino acids. Germline CDR1 reads MDHEN; CDR2 reads SYDVKM. In DNA, the CDR3 is TGTGCCAGCAGCGACCGGGACAGGGGACCTCAAGAGACCCAGTACTTC. Translating it yields CASSDRDRGPQETQYF.

The V and J genes are TRBV27 and TRBJ2-1; D uncertain. The CDR3 is 12 residues long. Trimming cost V 6 bases and J 4 bases, with 7 bases left between them. CDR1 and CDR2 (germline): MNHEY, SMNVEV (reference sequence). The CDR3 bases are TGTGCCAGCAGGCTAGGTTACAATGAGCAGTTCTTC. Amino acids: CASRLGYNEQFF.